This entry lists 27 T cell receptor beta chains sequenced from one sample in a study of graft-versus-host responses after intestinal transplantation. Produced via immunoSEQ multiplex PCR; TCRdb's table is partial and in-frame only. This sample has about 120,000 clones, with just over 90% found just once. Their recognized antigens are unknown. The sequenced sample was unstimulated CD8+ T cells sorted from spleen or lymph node cells, obtained before intestinal transplant. Receptor source: a human donor who received an intestinal transplant.

The chain combines TRBV19 with TRBJ1-1; possibly TRBD1 for D (5 bases). V was trimmed by 4 bases and J by 4 bases, leaving 10 bases between them. This CDR3 has 13 amino acids. The germline V gene encodes CDR1 LNHDA and CDR2 SQIVND (reference sequence). CDR3 nucleotide sequence: TGTGCCAGTAGTAATCTGGGGCGCACTGAAGCTTTCTTT. This gives the protein CASSNLGRTEAFF.

This chain links TRBV7-9 with TRBJ2-2; maybe TRBD2 (5 bases). Trimming cost V 0 bases and J 7 bases, with 18 bases left between them. The CDR3 has 17 amino acids. Per germline, CDR1 SEHNR and CDR2 FQNEAQ (reference sequence). This chain's CDR3 is CASSLARLSDAGGELFF. The DNA for the CDR3 is TGTGCCAGCAGCTTAGCCAGGTTATCGGACGCGGGCGGGGAGCTGTTTTTT.

The chain carries TRBV19 and TRBJ2-7; D remains unclear. The CDR3 covers 16 residues. Trimming pared 5 bases from V and 2 bases from J, leaving 19 bases between. Germline values: CDR1 LNHDA, CDR2 SQIVND (reference sequence). DNA of the CDR3: TGTGCCAGTAGTTATGGTTCTGGTGGCAAGACCTACGAGCAGTACTTC. This codes for CASSYGSGGKTYEQYF.

The rearrangement links TRBV2 to TRBJ2-7; D not certain. Germline assignment: CDR1 SNHLY and CDR2 FYNNEI. The CDR3 is 11 residues long. The CDR3 DNA sequence: TGTGCGGTGAAAGCAAACTACGAGCAGTACTTC. This sequence encodes CAVKANYEQYF.

The chain links TRBV9 to TRBJ2-1; weak D call: TRBD2 (6 bases). The CDR3 has 14 amino acids. Trimming took off 5 bases at V and 1 base at J, with 10 bases between the two ends. Per germline, CDR1 SGDLS and CDR2 YYNGEE. CDR3 in amino acids: CASSLTRSYNEQFF. The CDR3 DNA sequence: TGTGCCAGCAGTTTGACTAGATCCTACAATGAGCAGTTCTTC.

In this sample, this clone turned up once. This sequence joins TRBV6-5 and TRBJ2-3, with D perhaps assigned TRBD1 or TRBD2 (6 bases each). The CDR3 has 12 residues. In germline, CDR1 is MNHEY, CDR2 SVGAGI. The V end lost 11 bases, the J end lost 2 bases, and 11 bases lay between the germline ends. Here the CDR3 DNA reads TGTGCCGGGGGCGGGAACACAGATACGCAGTATTTT. It yields the protein CAGGGNTDTQYF.

This chain links TRBV4-1 with TRBJ1-2; D remains ambiguous. The germline V gene has CDR1 MGHRA and CDR2 YSYEKL. The CDR3 is 15 amino acids. V was pared by 0 bases and J by 1 base, with 9 bases between. CDR3 nucleotides: TGCGCCAGCAGCCAAGAAAGGCAGTTTAACTATGGCTACACCTTC. It specifies CASSQERQFNYGYTF.

This chain connects TRBV14 to TRBJ1-4; 7 bases line up with TRBD1. The CDR3 is made up of 16 amino acids. V was clipped by 4 bases and J by 3 bases; unmatched bases: 8. The germline V gene encodes CDR1 SGHDN and CDR2 FVKESK. The DNA of the CDR3 is TGTGCCAGCAGCCCGACAGGGATCTTGGCTAATGAAAAACTGTTTTTT. This gives the protein CASSPTGILANEKLFF.

The chain links TRBV11-2 to TRBJ2-1, with 11 positions matching TRBD2. The CDR3 runs 16 residues. Germline-derived CDR1 and CDR2 are SGHAT and FQNNGV. After removal of 7 bases from V and 4 bases from J, the junction contained 9 bases not matched to a gene. The CDR3 DNA follows: TGTGCCAGCAACCCCTCGGGACTAGCGGTATACAATGAGCAGTTCTTC. This codes for CASNPSGLAVYNEQFF. Complete variable domain (other parts from reference TRBV11-2 and TRBJ2-1): EAGVAQSPRYKIIEKRQSVAFWCNPISGHATLYWYQQILGQGPKLLIQFQNNGVVDDSQLPKDRFSAERLKGVDSTLKIQPAKLEDSAVYLCASNPSGLAVYNEQFFGPGTRLTVL.

The V gene is TRBV27, the J gene TRBJ2-1; D call uncertain. The CDR3 loop spans 13 amino acids. Germline V CDR1 and CDR2: MNHEY, SMNVEV (reference sequence). The V end lost 6 bases, the J end lost 7 bases, and 13 bases lay between the germline ends. The CDR3 nucleotides are TGTGCCAGCAGAAATCGATACGGGAATGAGCAGTTCTTC. Translation: CASRNRYGNEQFF.

V usage is TRBV9 and J usage is TRBJ2-6; no clear D gene. With 9 bases removed from V and 3 bases from J, the gap between germline ends came to 10 bases. The CDR3 has 13 amino acids. Germline V lookup: CDR1 SGDLS, CDR2 YYNGEE. The CDR3 loop is CATRKGGANVLTF. For the CDR3, the DNA is TGTGCCACCAGAAAGGGTGGGGCCAACGTCCTGACTTTC.

The chain has TRBV5-6 and TRBJ2-7; tentatively, D is TRBD1 or TRBD2 (5 bases each). CDR3 length equals 12 residues. With 4 bases removed from V and 5 bases from J, the gap between germline ends came to 10 bases. Germline lookup yields CDR1 SGHDT and CDR2 YYEEEE. CDR3 residues: CASSVGTHEQYF. As DNA, the CDR3 is TGTGCCAGCAGCGTCGGGACCCACGAGCAGTACTTC.

In its sample, this clone was seen once. The genes are TRBV27 and TRBJ2-3; tentative D call: TRBD2 (6 bases). Germline V gene lookup returns CDR1 MNHEY and CDR2 SMNVEV (reference sequence). Trimming removed 6 bases at V and 2 bases at J, with 15 bases between. There are 15 residues in the CDR3. The CDR3 loop is CASSPQAGFTDTQYF. CDR3 bases: TGTGCCAGCAGCCCCCAAGCGGGTTTCACAGATACGCAGTATTTT.

The rearrangement links TRBV6-1 to TRBJ2-7; no clear D gene. The CDR3 length is 13 residues. Germline CDR1 and CDR2: MNHNS and SASEGT. V shed 5 bases and J shed 6 bases, with 14 bases lying between them. The CDR3 reads CASSPNPRAEQYF. CDR3 in DNA: TGTGCCAGCAGTCCAAACCCCCGCGCCGAGCAGTACTTC.

The CDR3 is CASSLSGTTSNEQFF. CDR3 coding DNA: TGTGCCAGCAGTCTCTCCGGGACTACTTCCAATGAGCAGTTCTTC. The J gene is TRBJ2-1, the V gene TRBV6-5, with TRBD2 identical over 7 bases. CDR3 length equals 15 residues. Looked up from germline, CDR1 is MNHEY and CDR2 is SVGAGI. Trimming took 5 bases from V and 6 from J; bases not matched to a gene: 10.

This clone was detected once. J is TRBJ2-7 and V is TRBV11-2; D remains ambiguous. The V end lost 7 bases, the J end lost 4 bases, and 11 bases lay between the germline ends. The CDR3 is 12 residues long. The V gene's germline CDR1 is SGHAT and CDR2 FQNNGV. CDR3 sequence reads: CASTQPSYEQYF. CDR3 in DNA: TGTGCCAGCACTCAGCCGTCGTACGAGCAGTACTTC.

The chain links TRBV29-1 to TRBJ2-7; 9 bases map to TRBD1. V dropped 2 bases and J dropped 3; count of bases not matched to a gene: 2. CDR1 is SQVTM, CDR2 ANQGSEA, per germline. This CDR3 is built from 13 residues. CDR3 sequence: CSVERDRDYEQYF. The CDR3 nucleotides read TGCAGCGTTGAACGGGACAGGGACTACGAGCAGTACTTC.

This chain uses TRBV13 with TRBJ2-1, with D possibly being TRBD2 (5 bases). Germline V gives CDR1 PRHDT, CDR2 FYEKMQ (reference sequence). This CDR3 spans 14 amino acids. Deletions cut 7 bases from V and 10 bases from J, with 20 bases between. Here the CDR3 DNA reads TGTGCCAGCACTCGGGCCGGGGAGAGATACGAGCAGTTCTTC. Amino acids: CASTRAGERYEQFF.

The rearrangement joins TRBV4-1 to TRBJ2-3, with 7 bases identical to TRBD2. The V segment lost 7 bases and the J segment 0 bases; nucleotides outside the gene matches: 7. The CDR3 has 15 amino acids. Germline V CDR1 and CDR2: MGHRA, YSYEKL. DNA of the CDR3: TGCGCCAGCAACCCACTAGCGAGTAGCACAGATACGCAGTATTTT. Translation gives CASNPLASSTDTQYF.

The chain recombines TRBV9 with TRBJ2-1; 7 nucleotides align to TRBD2. Germline CDR1 is SGDLS and CDR2 is YYNGEE. The V segment lost 1 base and the J segment 4 bases; nucleotides outside the gene matches: 5. The CDR3 covers 15 residues. The CDR3, as DNA: TGTGCCAGCAGCGTACACAGCGGGGCTTACAATGAGCAGTTCTTC. This translates into CASSVHSGAYNEQFF.

The chain is built from TRBV4-1 and TRBJ1-1; D gene ambiguous. The CDR3 sequence is 13 residues long. CDR1 is MGHRA, CDR2 YSYEKL, per germline. Trimming took off 0 bases at V and 5 bases at J, with 7 bases between the two ends. CDR3 loop: CASSQDPWTEAFF. The CDR3 bases are TGCGCCAGCAGCCAAGATCCGTGGACTGAAGCTTTCTTT.

The V gene is TRBV5-8, the J gene TRBJ2-3, with TRBD2 matching 10 bases. Germline loops: CDR1 SGHTS, CDR2 YDEGEE. V shed 4 bases, J shed 0 bases, and the junction held 8 bases outside the gene matches. The CDR3 is 17 amino acids. This CDR3 is CASSLRTSGGSTDTQYF. DNA of the CDR3: TGTGCCAGCAGCCTCCGGACTAGCGGAGGGAGCACAGATACGCAGTATTTT.

The V gene is TRBV30, the J gene TRBJ1-1; D is unclear. CDR1 is GTSNPN and CDR2 is SVGIG in the germline V gene (reference sequence). Trimming removed 0 bases from V and 1 base from J, with 9 bases in between. This CDR3 is 14 amino acids long. In nucleotides, the CDR3 is TGTGCCTGGAGTGTACTCCCAGGGAACACTGAAGCTTTCTTT. Encoded protein: CAWSVLPGNTEAFF.

The V and J genes are TRBV19 and TRBJ2-7; 11 bases match TRBD2. This CDR3 comprises 14 residues. The germline V gene encodes CDR1 LNHDA and CDR2 SQIVND (reference sequence). V was clipped by 5 bases and J by 2 bases; unmatched bases: 2. CDR3 bases: TGTGCCAGTAGTCTAGCGGGGGGCGCCTACGAGCAGTACTTC. This translates into CASSLAGGAYEQYF. The full variable domain, rest sourced from reference TRBV19 and TRBJ2-7, is DGGITQSPKYLFRKEGQNVTLSCEQNLNHDAMYWYRQDPGQGLRLIYYSQIVNDFQKGDIAEGYSVSREKKESFPLTVTSAQKNPTAFYLCASSLAGGAYEQYFGPGTRLTVT.

This clone was counted a few times. The chain is built from TRBV2 and TRBJ1-3; 8 nucleotides match TRBD1. Per the germline V gene, CDR1 is SNHLY and CDR2 is FYNNEI. This CDR3 has 15 residues. The V and J ends lost 6 bases and 4 bases, in that order; junction bases with no gene match: 8. CDR3 loop: CASRHGTGSGNTIYF. The CDR3 DNA is TGTGCCAGCAGACACGGGACAGGTTCCGGAAACACCATATATTTT.

This clone came up a few times. The rearrangement uses TRBV7-9 and TRBJ2-7; D not certain. Germline CDR1 and CDR2: SEHNR and FQNEAQ (reference sequence). V lost 5 bases, J lost 3 bases, and 5 bases lay in between. CDR3 length: 11 residues. The CDR3 sequence is CASSPDYEQYF. The CDR3 DNA follows: TGTGCCAGCAGCCCTGACTACGAGCAGTACTTC.

The chain combines TRBV7-9 with TRBJ2-1; D may be TRBD2 (5 bases). Between the trimmed V and J ends, which lost 4 bases and 9 bases, there was a span of 10 bases. CDR3 length: 12 amino acids. Germline V gene sequence: CDR1 SEHNR, CDR2 FQNEAQ (reference sequence). The CDR3 is CASSSGGIEQFF. The CDR3 DNA follows: TGTGCCAGCAGCTCCGGAGGCATTGAGCAGTTCTTC.